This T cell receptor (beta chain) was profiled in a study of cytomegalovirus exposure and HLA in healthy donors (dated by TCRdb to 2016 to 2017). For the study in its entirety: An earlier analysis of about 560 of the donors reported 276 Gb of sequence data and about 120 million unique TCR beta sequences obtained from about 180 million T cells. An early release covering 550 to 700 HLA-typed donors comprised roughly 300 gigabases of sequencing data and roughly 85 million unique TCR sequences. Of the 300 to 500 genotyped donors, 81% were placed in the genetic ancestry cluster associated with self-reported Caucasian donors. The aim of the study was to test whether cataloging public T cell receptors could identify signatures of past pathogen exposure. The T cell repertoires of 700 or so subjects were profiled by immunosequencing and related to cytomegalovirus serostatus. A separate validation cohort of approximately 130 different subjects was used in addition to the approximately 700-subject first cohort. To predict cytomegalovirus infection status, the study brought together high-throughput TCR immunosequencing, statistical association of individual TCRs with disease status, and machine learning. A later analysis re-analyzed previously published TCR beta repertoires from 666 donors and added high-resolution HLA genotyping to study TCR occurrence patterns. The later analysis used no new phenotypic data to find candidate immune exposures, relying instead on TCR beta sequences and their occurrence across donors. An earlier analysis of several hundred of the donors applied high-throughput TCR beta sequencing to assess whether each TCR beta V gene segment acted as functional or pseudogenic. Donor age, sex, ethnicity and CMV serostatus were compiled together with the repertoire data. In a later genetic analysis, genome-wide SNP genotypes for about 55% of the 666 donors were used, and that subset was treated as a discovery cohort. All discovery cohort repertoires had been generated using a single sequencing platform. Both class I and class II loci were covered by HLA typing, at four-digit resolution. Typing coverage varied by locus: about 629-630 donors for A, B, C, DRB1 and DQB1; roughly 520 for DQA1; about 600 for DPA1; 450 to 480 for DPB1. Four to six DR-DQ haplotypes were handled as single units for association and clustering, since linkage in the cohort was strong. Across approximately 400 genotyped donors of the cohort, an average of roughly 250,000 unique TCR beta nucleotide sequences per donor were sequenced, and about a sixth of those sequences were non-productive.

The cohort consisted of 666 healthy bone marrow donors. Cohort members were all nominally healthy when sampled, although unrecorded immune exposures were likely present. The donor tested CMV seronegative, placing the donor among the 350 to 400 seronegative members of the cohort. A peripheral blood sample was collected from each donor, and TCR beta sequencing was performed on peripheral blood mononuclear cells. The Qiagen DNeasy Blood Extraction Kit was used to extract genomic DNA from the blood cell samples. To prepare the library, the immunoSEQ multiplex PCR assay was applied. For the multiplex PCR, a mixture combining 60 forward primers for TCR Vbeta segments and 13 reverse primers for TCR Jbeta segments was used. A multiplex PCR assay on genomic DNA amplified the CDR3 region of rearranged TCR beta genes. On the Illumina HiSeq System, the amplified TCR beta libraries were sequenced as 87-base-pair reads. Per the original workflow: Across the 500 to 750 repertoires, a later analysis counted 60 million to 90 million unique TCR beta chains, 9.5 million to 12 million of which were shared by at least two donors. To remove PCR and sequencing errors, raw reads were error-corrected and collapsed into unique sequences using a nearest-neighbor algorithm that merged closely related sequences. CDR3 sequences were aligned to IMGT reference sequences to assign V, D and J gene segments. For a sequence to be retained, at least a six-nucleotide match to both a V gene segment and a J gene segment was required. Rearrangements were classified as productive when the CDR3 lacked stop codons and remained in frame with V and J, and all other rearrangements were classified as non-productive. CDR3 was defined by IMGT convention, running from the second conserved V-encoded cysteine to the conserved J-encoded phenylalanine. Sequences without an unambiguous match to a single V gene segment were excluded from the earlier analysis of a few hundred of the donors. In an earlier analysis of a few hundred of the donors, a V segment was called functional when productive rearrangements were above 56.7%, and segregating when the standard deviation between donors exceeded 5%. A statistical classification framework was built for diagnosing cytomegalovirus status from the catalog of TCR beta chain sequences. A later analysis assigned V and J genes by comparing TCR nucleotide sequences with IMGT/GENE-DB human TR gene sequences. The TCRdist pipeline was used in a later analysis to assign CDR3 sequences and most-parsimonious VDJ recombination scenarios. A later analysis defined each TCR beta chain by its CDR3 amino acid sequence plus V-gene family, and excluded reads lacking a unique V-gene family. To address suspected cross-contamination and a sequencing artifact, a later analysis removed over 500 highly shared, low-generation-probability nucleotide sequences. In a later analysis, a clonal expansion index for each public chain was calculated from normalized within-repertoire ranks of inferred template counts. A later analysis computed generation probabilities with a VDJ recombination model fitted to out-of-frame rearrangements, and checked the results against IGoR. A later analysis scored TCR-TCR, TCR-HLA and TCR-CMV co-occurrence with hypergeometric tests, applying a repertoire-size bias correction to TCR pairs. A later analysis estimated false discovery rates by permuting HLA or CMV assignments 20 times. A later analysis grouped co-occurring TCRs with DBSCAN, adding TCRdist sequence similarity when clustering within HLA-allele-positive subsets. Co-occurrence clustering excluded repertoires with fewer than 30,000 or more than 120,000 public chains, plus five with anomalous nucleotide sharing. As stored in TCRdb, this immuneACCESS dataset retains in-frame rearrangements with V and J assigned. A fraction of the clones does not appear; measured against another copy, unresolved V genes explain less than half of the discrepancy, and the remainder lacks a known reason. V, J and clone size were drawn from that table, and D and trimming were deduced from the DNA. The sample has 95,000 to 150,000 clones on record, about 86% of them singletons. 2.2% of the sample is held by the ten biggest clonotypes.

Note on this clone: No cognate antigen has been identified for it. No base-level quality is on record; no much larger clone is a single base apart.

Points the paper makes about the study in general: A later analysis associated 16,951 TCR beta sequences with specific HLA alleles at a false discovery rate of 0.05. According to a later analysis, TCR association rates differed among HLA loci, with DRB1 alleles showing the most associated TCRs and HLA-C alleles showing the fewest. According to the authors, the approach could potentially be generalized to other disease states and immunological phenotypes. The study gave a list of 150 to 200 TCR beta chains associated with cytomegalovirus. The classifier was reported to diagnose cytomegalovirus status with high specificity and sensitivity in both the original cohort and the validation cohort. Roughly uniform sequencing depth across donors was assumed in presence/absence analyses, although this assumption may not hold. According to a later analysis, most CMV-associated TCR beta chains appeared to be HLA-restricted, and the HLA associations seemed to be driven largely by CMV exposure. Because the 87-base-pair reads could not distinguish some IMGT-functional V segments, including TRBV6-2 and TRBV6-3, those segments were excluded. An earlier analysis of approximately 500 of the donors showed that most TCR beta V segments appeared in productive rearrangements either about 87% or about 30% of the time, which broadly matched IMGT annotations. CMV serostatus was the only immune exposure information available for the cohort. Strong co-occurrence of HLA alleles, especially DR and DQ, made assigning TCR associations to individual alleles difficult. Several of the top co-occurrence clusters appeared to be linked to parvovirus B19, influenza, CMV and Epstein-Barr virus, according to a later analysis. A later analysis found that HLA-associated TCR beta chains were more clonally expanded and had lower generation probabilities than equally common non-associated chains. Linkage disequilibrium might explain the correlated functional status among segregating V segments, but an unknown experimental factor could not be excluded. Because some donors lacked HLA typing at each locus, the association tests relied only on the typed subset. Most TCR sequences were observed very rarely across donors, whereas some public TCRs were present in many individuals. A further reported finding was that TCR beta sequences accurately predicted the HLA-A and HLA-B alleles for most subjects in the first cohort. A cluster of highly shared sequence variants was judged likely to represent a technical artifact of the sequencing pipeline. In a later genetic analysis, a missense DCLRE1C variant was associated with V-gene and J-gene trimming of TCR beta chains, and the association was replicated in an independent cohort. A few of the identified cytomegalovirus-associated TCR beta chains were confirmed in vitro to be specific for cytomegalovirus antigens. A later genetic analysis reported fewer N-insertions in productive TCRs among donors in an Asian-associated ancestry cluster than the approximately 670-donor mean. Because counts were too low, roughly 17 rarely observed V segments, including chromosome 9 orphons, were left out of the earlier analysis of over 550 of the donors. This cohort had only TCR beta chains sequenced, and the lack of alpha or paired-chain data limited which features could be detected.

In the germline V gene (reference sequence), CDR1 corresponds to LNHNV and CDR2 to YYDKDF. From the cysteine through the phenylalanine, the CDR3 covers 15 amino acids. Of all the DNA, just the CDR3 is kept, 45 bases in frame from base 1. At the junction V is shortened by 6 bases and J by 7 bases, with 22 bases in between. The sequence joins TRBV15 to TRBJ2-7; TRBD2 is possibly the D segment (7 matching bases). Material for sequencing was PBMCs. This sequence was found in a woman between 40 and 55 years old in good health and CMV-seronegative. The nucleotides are TGTGCCACCAGAGATTCCTTTGGGGGGGCGCGGGAGCAGTACTTC. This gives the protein CATRDSFGGAREQYF.